The sequence of this T cell receptor beta chain was determined in a study of blood T cell repertoires in COVID-19. The data were produced by immunoSEQ multiplex PCR, yet TCRdb's version contains in-frame clones alone and is incomplete. Among some 110,000 clones, approximately 79% were seen once, and the ten largest hold around 2.5%. With V trimmed by 5 bases and J by 3 bases, 5 bases remained unmatched. CDR1 is SGHTA, CDR2 FQGNSA, per germline. This CDR3 has 14 residues. The receptor was isolated from a man aged 45 to 65 with acute or convalescent COVID-19. The sequenced sample was peripheral blood. V usage is TRBV7-2 and J usage is TRBJ2-7, with 9 bases identical to TRBD1. The CDR3 spells CASSLGTGFYEQYF. CDR3 in DNA: TGTGCCAGCAGCCTAGGGACAGGGTTCTACGAGCAGTACTTC.